This section outlines one TCR beta chain sequence together with its context. There is no known antigen for this receptor. The entry originates in a study of cytomegalovirus exposure and HLA in healthy donors (dated by TCRdb to about 2017). For the wider study: An earlier analysis of 587 of the donors reported approximately 260 Gb of sequence data and 90 million to 120 million unique TCR beta sequences obtained from roughly 170 million T cells. An early release covering roughly 600 HLA-typed donors comprised about 310 gigabases of sequencing data and tens of millions of unique TCR sequences. The genetic ancestry cluster associated with self-reported Caucasian donors included about 81% of the roughly 400 genotyped donors. The study aimed to test whether signatures of past pathogen exposure could be identified by cataloging public T cell receptors. The study used immunosequencing to profile the T cell repertoires of approximately 630 subjects and linked those repertoires to cytomegalovirus serostatus. A separate validation cohort of approximately 130 different subjects was used in addition to the roughly 720-subject first cohort. To predict cytomegalovirus infection status, the study brought together high-throughput TCR immunosequencing, statistical association of individual TCRs with disease status, and machine learning. To study patterns of TCR occurrence, a later analysis re-analyzed previously published TCR beta repertoires from 666 donors and added high-resolution HLA genotyping. In the later analysis, no new phenotypic data were used to find candidate immune exposures; instead, reliance was placed on TCR beta sequences and their occurrence across donors. In an earlier analysis of 587 of the donors, high-throughput TCR beta sequencing was used to judge whether each TCR beta V gene segment behaved as functional or pseudogenic. Donor age, sex, ethnicity and CMV serostatus were compiled together with the repertoire data. A later genetic analysis took genome-wide SNP genotypes for about 65% of the 666 donors and used that subset as a discovery cohort. Every repertoire in the discovery cohort had been generated on one and the same sequencing platform. HLA typing included class I and class II loci at four-digit resolution. Typing coverage varied by locus: roughly 629-630 donors for A, B, C, DRB1 and DQB1; roughly 500 for DQA1; around 610 for DPA1; approximately 450 for DPB1. Because of strong linkage in the cohort, a handful of DR-DQ haplotypes were treated as single units for association and clustering. On average, roughly 240,000 unique TCR beta nucleotide sequences were sequenced per donor among 350 to 400 genotyped donors of the cohort, with roughly a sixth of those sequences being non-productive.

Receptor amplification or capture employed the immunoSEQ multiplex PCR assay. The multiplex PCR relied on a mix of 60 forward primers for TCR Vbeta segments and 13 reverse primers for TCR Jbeta segments. A multiplex PCR assay on genomic DNA amplified the CDR3 region of rearranged TCR beta genes. The amplified TCR beta libraries were sequenced on the Illumina HiSeq System as 87-base-pair reads. The paper's processing steps were these. In a later analysis, tens of millions of unique TCR beta chains were counted across the 500 to 700 repertoires, and around 11 million of these chains were shared by at least two donors. Raw reads were error-corrected and collapsed into unique sequences with a nearest-neighbor algorithm that merged closely related sequences to remove PCR and sequencing errors. CDR3 sequences were aligned to IMGT reference sequences to assign V, D and J gene segments. For a sequence to be retained, at least a six-nucleotide match to both a V gene segment and a J gene segment was required. Rearrangements were called productive when the CDR3 lacked stop codons and stayed in frame with V and J; all others were non-productive. CDR3 was defined according to IMGT convention as the region running from the second conserved V-encoded cysteine to the conserved J-encoded phenylalanine. The earlier analysis of approximately 500 of the donors excluded sequences that lacked an unambiguous match to a single V gene segment. In an earlier analysis of about 590 of the donors, a V segment was called functional when productive rearrangements were above 56.7%, and segregating when the standard deviation between donors exceeded 5%. A statistical classification framework was built for diagnosing cytomegalovirus status from the catalog of TCR beta chain sequences. In a later analysis, TCR nucleotide sequences were compared against IMGT/GENE-DB human TR gene sequences so that V and J genes could be assigned. The TCRdist pipeline was used in a later analysis to assign CDR3 sequences and most-parsimonious VDJ recombination scenarios. In a later analysis, every TCR beta chain was defined by the combination of its CDR3 amino acid sequence and its V-gene family, and reads without a unique V-gene family were dropped. A later analysis removed 592 highly shared, low-generation-probability nucleotide sequences to deal with suspected cross-contamination and a sequencing artifact. For each public chain, a later analysis derived a clonal expansion index from normalized ranks of inferred template counts within each repertoire. Generation probabilities in a later analysis came from a VDJ recombination model fitted to out-of-frame rearrangements, and those results were checked against IGoR. A later analysis scored TCR-TCR, TCR-HLA and TCR-CMV co-occurrence with hypergeometric tests, applying a repertoire-size bias correction to TCR pairs. A later analysis estimated false discovery rates by permuting HLA or CMV assignments 20 times. In a later analysis, co-occurring TCRs were grouped using DBSCAN, with TCRdist sequence similarity added in when clustering inside HLA-allele-positive subsets. Co-occurrence clustering excluded repertoires with fewer than 30,000 or more than 120,000 public chains, plus five with anomalous nucleotide sharing. Imported from immuneACCESS, the table was reduced by TCRdb to in-frame sequences with V and J called. These copies leave out some clones; in studies compared against another copy, an unresolved V gene accounts for under half, and the cause of the remainder is not known. V, J and clone size reflect that table, while D and trimming were determined from the DNA. The record for this sample contains approximately 140,000 clones. The ten largest clones capture roughly 2.7% of the sample.

The cohort comprised more than 550 healthy bone marrow donors. At the time of sampling, every cohort member was nominally healthy, though immune exposures that went unrecorded were likely present. The donor tested CMV seronegative, placing the donor among the approximately 400 seronegative members of the cohort. A peripheral blood sample was collected from each donor, and TCR beta sequencing was performed on peripheral blood mononuclear cells. Genomic DNA extraction from the blood cell samples was performed with the Qiagen DNeasy Blood Extraction Kit. There are 15 amino acids in the CDR3, from cysteine to phenylalanine inclusive. Only CDR3 DNA remains: 45 bases, in frame from the first base. The V end gives up 5 bases and the J end 5 bases, leaving 11 bases in the junction not matched to a gene. The germline V gene specifies MGHDK as CDR1 and SYGVNS as CDR2. Study-level results and caveats: Presence/absence analyses assumed roughly uniform sequencing depth across donors, an assumption that may not hold. At a false discovery rate of 0.05, a later analysis linked 15,000 to 20,000 TCR beta sequences to specific HLA alleles. In an earlier analysis of approximately 600 of the donors, most TCR beta V segments were observed in productive rearrangements about 87% or about 30% of the time, broadly matching IMGT annotations. A few of the identified cytomegalovirus-associated TCR beta chains were confirmed in vitro to be specific for cytomegalovirus antigens. CMV serostatus was the only immune exposure information available for the cohort. A later genetic analysis associated a missense DCLRE1C variant with V-gene and J-gene trimming of TCR beta chains, and an independent cohort replicated the association. Because counts were too low, under 20 rarely observed V segments, including chromosome 9 orphons, were left out of the earlier analysis of 587 of the donors. The authors suggested that the approach could potentially be generalized to other disease states and immunological phenotypes. In both the original and validation cohorts, the classifier was reported to diagnose cytomegalovirus status with high specificity and sensitivity. A later analysis reported that several top co-occurrence clusters appeared linked to parvovirus B19, influenza, CMV and Epstein-Barr virus. Most TCR sequences were seen in very few donors, while some public TCRs were found in many individuals. The study gave a list of around 170 TCR beta chains associated with cytomegalovirus. Most CMV-associated TCR beta chains appeared to be HLA-restricted in a later analysis, and the HLA associations seemed to be driven largely by CMV exposure. Assigning TCR associations to individual alleles was difficult when HLA alleles, especially DR and DQ, strongly co-occurred. Compared with equally common non-associated chains, HLA-associated TCR beta chains in a later analysis were more clonally expanded and had lower generation probabilities. HLA typing was unavailable for some donors at each locus, so association tests used only the typed subset. According to a later genetic analysis, donors in an Asian-associated ancestry cluster had fewer N-insertions in productive TCRs than the approximately 610-donor mean. The 87-base-pair reads could not distinguish some IMGT-functional V segments, including TRBV6-2 and TRBV6-3, so those segments were excluded. A further reported finding was that TCR beta sequences accurately predicted the HLA-A and HLA-B alleles for most subjects in the first cohort. According to a later analysis, TCR association rates differed among HLA loci, with DRB1 alleles showing the most associated TCRs and HLA-C alleles showing the fewest. This cohort had only TCR beta chains sequenced, and the lack of alpha or paired-chain data limited which features could be detected. The sequencing pipeline was judged likely to have produced a cluster of highly shared sequence variants as a technical artifact. Linkage disequilibrium might explain the correlated functional status among segregating V segments, but an unknown experimental factor could not be excluded.

This clonotype was sampled from a man in his forties in good health and CMV-seronegative. The sequencing input was PBMCs. The chain uses TRBV25-1 and TRBJ1-2; TRBD1 aligns with 7 central bases. The nucleotides are TGTGCCAGCAGTCCACGGGGGACAGTTCCTTATGGCTACACCTTC. It translates as CASSPRGTVPYGYTF.